This T cell receptor beta chain was captured by sequencing in a study of T cell responses to AZD1222 COVID-19 vaccine. As for the study in general: Investigators merged groups given second doses at roughly 4 or roughly 12 weeks.

The study, taken as a whole, reports: Donors were mostly white British, more females; clonal diversity possibly underestimated. Just a handful of AZD1222 recipients tested seropositive at baseline.

Details on this clone: The antigen is undetermined.

The protocol was immunoSEQ multiplex PCR, while the TCRdb copy is restricted to in-frame clones and leaves out a portion. Seen here are around 120,000 clones, approximately 83% observed once, and the top ten hold approximately 1.5%. The CDR3 is made up of 15 amino acids. Germline V gene lookup returns CDR1 SGHRS and CDR2 YFSETQ. V gave up 5 bases and J gave up 0 bases, with 14 bases separating them. The specimen was peripheral blood, collected on day 0 of AZD1222 vaccination. The rearrangement uses TRBV5-1 and TRBJ1-2; D call uncertain. This receptor was taken from an adult in good health. The CDR3 DNA is TGCGCCAGCAGAGGTAACGCTTTCACTAACTATGGCTACACCTTC. Its protein product is CASRGNAFTNYGYTF.